Here is one T cell receptor beta chain with its context. V shed 7 bases, J shed 3 bases, and the junction held 3 bases outside the gene matches. Per the germline V gene, CDR1 is SQVTM and CDR2 is ANQGSEA. This CDR3 spans 13 amino acids. These data originate in a study of PD-L1 blockade in urothelial cancer. Whole-study context: Analyses were performed on blood at 3 weeks after treatment start (the second dose) and at 6 weeks.

Profiling relied on immunoSEQ multiplex PCR, and the TCRdb table lists in-frame clones only, not all of them. In the table there are roughly 91,000 clones, over 75% of which are singletons. Documented time point: pretreatment peripheral blood. This receptor was obtained from a man aged 55 to 70 with urothelial cancer. V is TRBV29-1 and J is TRBJ2-1; TRBD2 matches 10 bases. This sample comprised PBMCs, obtained around atezolizumab (anti-PD-L1) treatment. The CDR3 sequence: CSGTSGNYNEQFF. The CDR3 region has the DNA TGCAGCGGCACTAGCGGGAACTACAATGAGCAGTTCTTC.